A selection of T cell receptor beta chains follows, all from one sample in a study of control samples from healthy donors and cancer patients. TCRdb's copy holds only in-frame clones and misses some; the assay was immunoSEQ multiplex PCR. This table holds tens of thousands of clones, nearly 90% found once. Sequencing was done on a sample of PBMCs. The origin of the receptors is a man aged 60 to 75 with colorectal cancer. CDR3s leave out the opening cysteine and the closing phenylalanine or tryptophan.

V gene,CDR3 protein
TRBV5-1,ASSPGQGYADTQY
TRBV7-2,ASSPRQGRRDTQY
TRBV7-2,ASSPQTGWGETQY
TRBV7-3,ASSRGLAGIVSDTQY
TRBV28,ASRGPGERTQY
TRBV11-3,ASSLTGAGETQY
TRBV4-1,ASSQDMGLAGGQETQY
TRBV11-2,ASSYGQGHTEAF
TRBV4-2,ASSHKNTEAF
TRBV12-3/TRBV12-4,ASSSWTGETQY
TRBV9,ASSVGVSPATEQY
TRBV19,ASSLGGYPQQTQY
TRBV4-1,ASSQREGTQRYT
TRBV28,ASRQLYGYT
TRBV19,ASSIGRGAGGQPQH
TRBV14,ASSQGVLHSPLH
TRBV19,ASSTPGTAGQPQH
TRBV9,ASSATQGVGELF
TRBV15,ATSRGAGGTYEQY
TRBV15,ATSRPTESSPLH
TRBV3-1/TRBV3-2,ASSRSRRGTVSFPRAETQY
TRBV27,ASTRLGPTDTQY
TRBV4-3,ASSQGDRDHGYT
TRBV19,ASSILADQDTQY
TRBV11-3,ASSLGGLAGDRGEQY
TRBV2,ASRTGRTNEKLF